The rows below give T cell receptor beta chains drawn from one sample of a study of blood T cell repertoires in COVID-19. TCRdb's table, derived via immunoSEQ multiplex PCR, lists solely in-frame clones and lacks some. The sample shows about 350,000 clones, approximately 90% of them seen only once. The source material was peripheral blood. The receptors derive from a woman aged 18-29 years who had recovered from COVID-19. Each CDR3 is given with its conserved first and last residue. The D gene is left open where the match is weak. Only some rows state a clone size, as once, few, many or a class for expanded clones.

CDR3 DNA,CDR3 protein,clone size,V gene,J gene,D gene
TGTGCCAGCAGAGAACAGGTTACAGAGCAGTTCTTC,CASREQVTEQFF,once,TRBV2,TRBJ2-1,-
TGTGCCAGCAGTGAATTTTACAGGGGAAACTATGGCTACACCTTC,CASSEFYRGNYGYTF,-,TRBV6-1,TRBJ1-2,TRBD1
TGTGCCAGCAGCCCCAGGGAGGGAGAGACCCAGTACTTC,CASSPREGETQYF,-,TRBV11-3,TRBJ2-5,TRBD2
TGTGCCAGCAGCCGACAGGGGATCAATCAGCCCCAGCATTTT,CASSRQGINQPQHF,-,TRBV27,TRBJ1-5,TRBD1
TGTGCCAGCAGCTTGGACAGACTTAATGAAAAACTGTTTTTT,CASSLDRLNEKLFF,-,TRBV7-9,TRBJ1-4,-
TGTGCCAGCAGCCAAGATCGCCTCCGGGACACGCTCCGAGGCTACACCTTC,CASSQDRLRDTLRGYTF,-,TRBV14,TRBJ1-2,-
TGTGCCAGCAGCTCCCAGGGACAGGGGGCCACTAATGAAAAACTGTTTTTT,CASSSQGQGATNEKLFF,-,TRBV5-4,TRBJ1-4,TRBD1
TGCAGCGTTACAGGGGCCATGAACACTGAAGCTTTCTTT,CSVTGAMNTEAFF,-,TRBV29-1,TRBJ1-1,TRBD1
TGTGCCAGCAGGAGTGGGACAGGCTACAATGAGCAGTTCTTC,CASRSGTGYNEQFF,-,TRBV6-5,TRBJ2-1,TRBD1
TGTGCCAGCAGCCCCTTTTCGGGAGGGGAAATCACAGATACGCAGTATTTT,CASSPFSGGEITDTQYF,-,TRBV11-3,TRBJ2-3,TRBD2
TGCGCCAGCAGCCAAGATGCCAGCAGGGGGATTGAAAAACTGTTTTTT,CASSQDASRGIEKLFF,-,TRBV4-3,TRBJ1-4,TRBD1
TGTGCCAGTAGTCCTCAGGAAAACTATGGCTACACCTTC,CASSPQENYGYTF,-,TRBV19,TRBJ1-2,-
TGTGCCAGCAGCGATACGGGACAGGGCGCTTATAATTCACCCCTCCACTTT,CASSDTGQGAYNSPLHF,few,TRBV7-9,TRBJ1-6,TRBD1
TGTGCCAGCAGTTTAGGGACTAGCGACTCCAATGAGCAGTTCTTC,CASSLGTSDSNEQFF,-,TRBV28,TRBJ2-1,TRBD2
TGCAGCGTTGTCGGCCAGGGTGGGAACACTGAAGCTTTCTTT,CSVVGQGGNTEAFF,few,TRBV29-1,TRBJ1-1,-
TGTGCCAGTACCGAGGACAGGAGCGCTGAAGCTTTCTTT,CASTEDRSAEAFF,-,TRBV19,TRBJ1-1,TRBD1
TGTGCCAGCAGCGTTGGACTAGCGGGAAACAATGAGCAGTTCTTC,CASSVGLAGNNEQFF,-,TRBV9,TRBJ2-1,TRBD2
TGTGCCAGCAGACAGAAAAGACAGGTGAACACTGAAGCTTTCTTT,CASRQKRQVNTEAFF,-,TRBV6-5,TRBJ1-1,-
TGTGCCAGCAGTTTTCCAGGAAGGCCCCCCTATGGCTACACCTTC,CASSFPGRPPYGYTF,-,TRBV6-2/TRBV6-3,TRBJ1-2,-
TGTGCCAGCAGTTTTGCGGGAGGGCCCAATGAGCAGTTCTTC,CASSFAGGPNEQFF,-,TRBV27,TRBJ2-1,TRBD2
TGTGCCAGCAGCTTCCGGGCCGCCGGAGGTGGAAACACCATATATTTT,CASSFRAAGGGNTIYF,-,TRBV9,TRBJ1-3,-
TGTGCCATCAGTGAGGGACAGGGGAATGGCTACACCTTC,CAISEGQGNGYTF,-,TRBV10-3,TRBJ1-2,TRBD1
TGTGCCAGCAGCTCCCTTGGGGGGTCGAGCTCTGGAAACACCATATATTTT,CASSSLGGSSSGNTIYF,few,TRBV7-9,TRBJ1-3,-
TGTGCCAGCAGCTTAGCGGGGGCAAGCACAGATACGCAGTATTTT,CASSLAGASTDTQYF,-,TRBV7-2,TRBJ2-3,-
TGTGCCAGCACCGAGTACTCTGGAAACACCATATATTTT,CASTEYSGNTIYF,-,TRBV6-6,TRBJ1-3,-
TGTGCCACCAGTCAGGGCGGTCTGGACACTGAAGCTTTCTTT,CATSQGGLDTEAFF,-,TRBV24-1,TRBJ1-1,-
TGTGCCAGCAGCCGCGAACAGGGAACATCACCCCTCCACTTT,CASSREQGTSPLHF,-,TRBV5-5,TRBJ1-6,-
TGTGCCAGCAGTGAAGGGCAGACGAACACCGGGGAGCTGTTTTTT,CASSEGQTNTGELFF,-,TRBV2,TRBJ2-2,-
TGTGCCAGTAGTATGGGGACAGTCGGCGATACGCAGTATTTT,CASSMGTVGDTQYF,-,TRBV19,TRBJ2-3,TRBD1
TGTGCCAGCAGCTTCTCCATAGCGGGGAGCTCCTACAATGAGCAGTTCTTC,CASSFSIAGSSYNEQFF,-,TRBV11-2,TRBJ2-1,TRBD2
TGCGCCAGCAGCTTGGAGCAGAACACTGAAGCTTTCTTT,CASSLEQNTEAFF,few,TRBV5-1,TRBJ1-1,-
TGTGCCAGCAGCCCTTATAAGGGGGTGAACACTGAAGCTTTCTTT,CASSPYKGVNTEAFF,once,TRBV3-1/TRBV3-2,TRBJ1-1,-
TGCGCCATCGGAGATCTGGGACTAGCGGACAATGAGCAGTTCTTC,CAIGDLGLADNEQFF,-,TRBV4-1,TRBJ2-1,TRBD2
TGTGCCAGCAGCCCCCACCGGGACAGGGGCTATGGCTACACCTTC,CASSPHRDRGYGYTF,-,TRBV11-2,TRBJ1-2,TRBD1
TGTGCCAGCAGTGGACCGGGACTAGCGGGAGGGCCGAGAGAGACCCAGTACTTC,CASSGPGLAGGPRETQYF,-,TRBV6-2/TRBV6-3,TRBJ2-5,TRBD2
TGCGCCAGCAGCTTGGACGGGGAGGGTGAGCAGTTCTTC,CASSLDGEGEQFF,-,TRBV5-1,TRBJ2-1,TRBD2
TGTGCCAGCAGCTCTCTCGGGACTTTTCACACAGATACGCAGTATTTT,CASSSLGTFHTDTQYF,-,TRBV5-6,TRBJ2-3,-
TGTGCCAGCAGCTTAGACGGGACACTTGCTAACTATGGCTACACCTTC,CASSLDGTLANYGYTF,-,TRBV11-3,TRBJ1-2,-
TGCGCCAGCAGTCCGCATTTACCCAGGGGCTACGGGGACACTGAAGCTTTCTTT,CASSPHLPRGYGDTEAFF,-,TRBV5-1,TRBJ1-1,-
TGCGCCAGCAGCCAGACCGCGGGCCGTGACTATACGGGTGAGCAGTTCTTC,CASSQTAGRDYTGEQFF,-,TRBV4-1,TRBJ2-1,-
TGTGCCAGCAGCTTAGACTCGGGGGGCACAGATACGCAGTATTTT,CASSLDSGGTDTQYF,-,TRBV7-2,TRBJ2-3,-
TGTGCCAGCAGCCCAGGGGACGGAAGGAAACTTAATGGCTACACCTTC,CASSPGDGRKLNGYTF,-,TRBV5-6,TRBJ1-2,-
TGTGCCAGCAGCCCCACCTGGACAGGGGGCTTATCTGGAAACACCATATATTTT,CASSPTWTGGLSGNTIYF,-,TRBV7-9,TRBJ1-3,TRBD1